This TCR beta chain was sequenced for a study of blood T cell repertoires in COVID-19. This CDR3 has 15 amino acids. Trimming at V came to 8 bases and at J to 2 bases, leaving 7 bases not matched to a gene. Germline CDR1 SNHLY, CDR2 FYNNEI. Data came from immunoSEQ multiplex PCR; TCRdb stores just in-frame clones and leaves some out. The sample includes about 440,000 clones, roughly 90% of them seen just once. The specimen sequenced was peripheral blood. The clonotype originates from a woman aged 25 to 39 with acute or convalescent COVID-19. The rearrangement joins TRBV2 to TRBJ2-1; TRBD2 agrees at 9 bases. CDR3 region: CASAAGGGAYNEQFF. CDR3 nucleotide sequence: TGTGCCAGCGCCGCGGGAGGGGGGGCCTACAATGAGCAGTTCTTC.